This T cell receptor (beta chain) was identified in a study of T cells in Graves' hyperthyroidism and ophthalmopathy (dated by TCRdb to 2018 to 2020). Concerning the study at large: TCR V-J signatures able to tell the groups apart were searched for in a discovery cohort of 95 or so patients, of whom more than 40 had Graves' ophthalmopathy and 55 to 65 had stable Graves' hyperthyroidism. The 90 to 100 discovery patients were randomly divided into training and test sets at a 7:3 ratio. The paper reports TCR Vbeta CDR3 sequencing of over 130 peripheral blood samples: 43 ophthalmopathy, under 85 hyperthyroidism and around 17 progressor patients. Prospective prediction of ophthalmopathy was tested in an independent validation cohort of approximately 18 hyperthyroidism patients and some 17 patients who later progressed to ophthalmopathy. The study also compared thyroid tissue and blood T-cell repertoires from about 6 Graves' hyperthyroidism patients. After blood sampling, hyperthyroidism patients were treated with methimazole at a starting dose of 30 mg daily, and ophthalmopathy patients were treated with high-dose intravenous methylprednisolone. Beyond this particular receptor, the publication reports: Most expanded thyroid clonotypes (frequency above 0.001) were also detected in blood, a finding suggesting that blood repertoires may reflect thyroid immune responses. In validation, progression to ophthalmopathy was predicted by the model with 65% to 71% sensitivity and under 85% specificity, a median of approximately 7.1 months before onset. Sample size was not statistically predetermined, and investigators were not blinded to group allocation. A 13 V-J signature model separated ophthalmopathy from stable hyperthyroidism, with around 91% sensitivity and 81.08% specificity in cross-validation and 80%/75% in testing.

TCR beta CDR3 regions were amplified from RNA transcripts. For the first round of RT-PCR on the TCR CDR3, the HTBI primer set was used together with the Qiagen OneStep RT-PCR kit. Libraries were constructed in a second round of multiplex PCR, after which size selection and purification were carried out. The libraries were sequenced on an Illumina HiSeq2000 using paired-end 100 bp reads. The original pipeline was this. SOAPnuke was used to process the raw data, throwing out any read that contained adapters or uncalled bases, had a mean Phred below 15, or lacked an exact constant-primer or identifier match. COPE v1.2.5 was used to merge the high-quality paired reads, and each unique nucleotide sequence was defined as a clonotype. MiTCR v1.1 was used to align clonotypes to the IMGT TRBV, TRBD and TRBJ reference segments. The analysis was restricted to V-J combinations with a frequency above 0.0001, which together covered around 99% of the repertoires. The TCS score was defined as F50 (clonal expansion) divided by E x V (chaos), with BLOSUM62-based TCRdist calculated between CDR3 peptides within each V-J. Welch's t-statistics and random forest reduced 500 to 550 V-J features to 13, which were used in a naive Bayes classifier (R e1071). The similarity between thyroid and blood repertoires was quantified using the Morisita-Horn index. The public sequencing data were trimmed at Q25 with fastp and processed into clonotypes with MiXCR by TCRdb, which kept only in-frame beta chains. Rows merge per CDR3 protein into single entries with the most common DNA and genes. The V and J calls, along with clone size, are taken from TCRdb and not from the paper's own processing. The sample table contains around 580,000 distinct CDR3 sequences; only one count was recorded for roughly 46% of them. About 8.3% of the sample comes from the top ten.

Graves' hyperthyroidism was defined as stable when no progression to ophthalmopathy occurred over 18 months of follow-up. The hyperthyroidism patients were between 18 and 65 years old and newly diagnosed, with a disease duration of less than 2 months. Patients with uncontrolled infections, other autoimmune diseases, pregnancy or lactation were excluded. Diagnoses relied on clinical symptoms, serum thyroxine and TRAb, thyroid ultrasound and orbital computed tomography. Total RNA was extracted using Trizol reagent, and RNA quality was assessed on an Agilent 2100 Bioanalyzer. V is pared back by 8 bases and J by 8 bases, with 18 bases lying between the germline termini. The CDR3 holds 13 amino acids from the cysteine to the phenylalanine. Solely the CDR3 DNA is kept, with 39 bases framed from the first base. This clonotype occurred many times. The antigen it binds to is not known. No much larger clonotype is one base removed from it; base qualities were not supplied.

This clonotype was sampled from a young woman with Graves' hyperthyroidism. The V and J segments used are TRBV12-3 or TRBV12-4 and TRBJ1-2; the D gene is perhaps TRBD1, from 6 matching bases. Material: peripheral blood or thyroid tissue (not recorded which). The CDR3 is CASQSMRGGGYTF. The DNA sequence follows: TGTGCCAGCCAATCGATGAGGGGGGGGGGCTACACCTTC.